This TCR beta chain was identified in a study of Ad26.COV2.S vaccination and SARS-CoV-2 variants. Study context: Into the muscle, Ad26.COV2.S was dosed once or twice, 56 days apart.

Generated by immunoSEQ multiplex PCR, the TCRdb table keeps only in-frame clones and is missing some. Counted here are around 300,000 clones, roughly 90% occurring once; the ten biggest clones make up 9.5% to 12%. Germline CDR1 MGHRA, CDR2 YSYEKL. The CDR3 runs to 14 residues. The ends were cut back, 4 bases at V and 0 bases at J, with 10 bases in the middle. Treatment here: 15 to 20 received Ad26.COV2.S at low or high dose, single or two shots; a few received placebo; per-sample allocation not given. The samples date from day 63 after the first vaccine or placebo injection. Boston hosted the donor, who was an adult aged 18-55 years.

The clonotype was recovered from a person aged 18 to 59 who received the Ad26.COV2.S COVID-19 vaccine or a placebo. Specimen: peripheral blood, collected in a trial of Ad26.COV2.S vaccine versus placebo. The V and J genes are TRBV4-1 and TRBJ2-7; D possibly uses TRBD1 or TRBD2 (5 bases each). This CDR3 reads CASSRGAPSYEQYF. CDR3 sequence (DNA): TGCGCCAGCAGCCGAGGGGCCCCCTCCTACGAGCAGTACTTC.